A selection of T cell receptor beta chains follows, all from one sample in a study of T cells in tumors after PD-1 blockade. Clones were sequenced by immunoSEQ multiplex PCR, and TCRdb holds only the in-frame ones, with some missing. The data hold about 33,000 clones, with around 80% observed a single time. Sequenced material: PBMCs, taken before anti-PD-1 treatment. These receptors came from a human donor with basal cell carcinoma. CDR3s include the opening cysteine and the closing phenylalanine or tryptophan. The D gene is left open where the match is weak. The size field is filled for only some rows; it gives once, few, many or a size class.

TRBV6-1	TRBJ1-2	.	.	TGTGCCAGCAGTGAAAAGGGGCTCTATGGCTACACCTTC	CASSEKGLYGYTF
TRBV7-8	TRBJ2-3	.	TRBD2	TGTGCCAGCAGCTTGGAGCCTAACGGGGGGTCCACAGATACGCAGTATTTT	CASSLEPNGGSTDTQYF
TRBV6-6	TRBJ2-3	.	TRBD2	TGTGCCAGCACCTCTAGCGGGGGGGGCACAGATACGCAGTATTTT	CASTSSGGGTDTQYF
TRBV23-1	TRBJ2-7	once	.	TGCGCCAGCAGTCAATCAAACAGGGCGCCAAGCTCCTACGAGCAGTACTTC	CASSQSNRAPSSYEQYF
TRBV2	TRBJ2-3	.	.	TGTGCCAGCAGTCCCTCCACAGATACGCAGTATTTT	CASSPSTDTQYF
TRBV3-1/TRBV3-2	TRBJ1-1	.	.	TGTGCCAGCAGCCCCGTGTCGGTGAACACTGAAGCTTTCTTT	CASSPVSVNTEAFF
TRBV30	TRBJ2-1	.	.	TGTGCCCTCCCTCGAGGAAATGAGCAGTTCTTC	CALPRGNEQFF
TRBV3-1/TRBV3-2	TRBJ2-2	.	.	TGTGCCAGCAGCCAGGCCCTTTACACCGGGGAGCTGTTTTTT	CASSQALYTGELFF
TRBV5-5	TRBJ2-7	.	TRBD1	TGTGCCAGCAGCCTCCTCCCGGGACAGATTTACGAGCAGTACTTC	CASSLLPGQIYEQYF
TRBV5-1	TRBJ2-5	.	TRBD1	TGCGCCAGCAGCCCCGGGACAGGGGGCGTAGAGACCCAGTACTTC	CASSPGTGGVETQYF
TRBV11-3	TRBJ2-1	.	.	TGTGCCAGCAGCTCGCCCCTCCGGGACACGGAGTTCTTC	CASSSPLRDTEFF
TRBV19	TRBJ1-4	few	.	TGTGCCAGTAGTTACACAGGGAACCCGAATGAAAAACTGTTTTTT	CASSYTGNPNEKLFF
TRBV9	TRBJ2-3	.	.	TGTGCCAGCAGCGCCTCGGGGACCGTAGCTGGGGCAGATACGCAGTATTTT	CASSASGTVAGADTQYF
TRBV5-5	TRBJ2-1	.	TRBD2	TGTGCCAGCAGCTTGGCCATTACTAGCGGGAGGGCCAGGTCCTACAATGAGCAGTTCTTC	CASSLAITSGRARSYNEQFF
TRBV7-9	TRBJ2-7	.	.	TGTGCCAGCAGCTTAGGGGCAGCCCAACCGGGGGACGAGCAGTACTTC	CASSLGAAQPGDEQYF
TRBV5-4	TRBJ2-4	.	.	TGTGCCAGCAGCTTCACCCAAAACATTCAGTACTTC	CASSFTQNIQYF
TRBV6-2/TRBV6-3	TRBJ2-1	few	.	TGTGCCAGCAGTTCGGACTTGAACAATGAGCAGTTCTTC	CASSSDLNNEQFF
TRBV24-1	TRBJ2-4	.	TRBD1	TGTGCCACCAGTGATCAAACAGGGGTCAAAAACATTCAGTACTTC	CATSDQTGVKNIQYF
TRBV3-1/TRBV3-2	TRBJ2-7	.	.	TGTGCCAGCAGCCAAGATGGGGCAGGGTCCAGCTCCTACGAGCAGTACTTC	CASSQDGAGSSSYEQYF
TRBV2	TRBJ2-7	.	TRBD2	TGTGCCAGCAGTCGCCGGCGGGAGGGTTCCTACGAGCAGTACTTC	CASSRRREGSYEQYF
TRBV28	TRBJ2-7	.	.	TGTGCCAGCAGTTTACCGGGACCCTCCTACGAGCAGTACTTC	CASSLPGPSYEQYF
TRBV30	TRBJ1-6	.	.	TGTGCCTGGAGTGCCTCCGATTCACCCCTCCACTTT	CAWSASDSPLHF
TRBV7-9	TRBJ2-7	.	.	TGTGCCAGCAGCTTAGTGGGGCGGGGTGATACCTACGAGCAGTACTTC	CASSLVGRGDTYEQYF
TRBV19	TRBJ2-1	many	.	TGTGCCAGTAGTGTATGGGGGGGCGCTCAGGATGAGCAGTTCTTC	CASSVWGGAQDEQFF
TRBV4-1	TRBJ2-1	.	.	TGCGCCAGCAGCCCCTCTGACGGGAGACTGTCCTACAATGAGCAGTTCTTC	CASSPSDGRLSYNEQFF
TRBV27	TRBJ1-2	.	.	TGTGCCAGCAGGGACGTGTGGTCTGGAGGCTACACCTTC	CASRDVWSGGYTF
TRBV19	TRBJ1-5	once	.	TGTGCCAGTAGTTCGGGGAACAATCAGCCCCAGCATTTT	CASSSGNNQPQHF
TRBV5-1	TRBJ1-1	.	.	TGCGCCAGCAGCTTGGCCAGTAACATGAACACTGAAGCTTTCTTT	CASSLASNMNTEAFF
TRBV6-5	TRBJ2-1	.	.	TGTGCCAGCAGTACCAGGGTGGGCTCCTACAATGAGCAGTTCTTC	CASSTRVGSYNEQFF
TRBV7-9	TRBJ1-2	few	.	TGTGCCAGCAGCTCCACCGGTGGGGCCGGTCGCTACACCTTC	CASSSTGGAGRYTF
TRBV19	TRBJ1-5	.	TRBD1	TGTGCCAGCGGACAGGGTAGGGATCAGCCCCAGCATTTT	CASGQGRDQPQHF
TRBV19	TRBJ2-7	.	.	TGTGCCAGTAGTCCTACCCCCCCAGGGACCTACGAGCAGTACTTC	CASSPTPPGTYEQYF
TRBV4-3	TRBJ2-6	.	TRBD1	TGCGCCAGCAGCCAAGATCAGACAGGGTATGGGGCCAACGTCCTGACTTTC	CASSQDQTGYGANVLTF
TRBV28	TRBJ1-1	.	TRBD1	TGTGCCAGCAGTCTGGGACAGGGTTTTCGCACTGAAGCTTTCTTT	CASSLGQGFRTEAFF
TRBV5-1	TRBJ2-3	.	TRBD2	TGCGCCAGCAGCTTTGCGGGAGCGGGCACAGATACGCAGTATTTT	CASSFAGAGTDTQYF
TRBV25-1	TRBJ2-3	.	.	TGTGCCAGCAAGGGCAGGCGCACAGATACGCAGTATTTT	CASKGRRTDTQYF